The 5 T cell receptor beta chains below were found in one sample sequenced in a study of CD8 T cells in acute hepatitis C reinfection. As for time point: naive CD8 control sorted from an acute-time-point sample. TCRdb's copy holds only in-frame clones and misses some; the assay was immunoSEQ multiplex PCR. The sample shows tens of thousands of clones, approximately 85% of them seen only once. The source material was naive CD8+ T cells from PBMCs. The receptor source for this set is a woman under 30 who spontaneously cleared hepatitis C infection.

This chain links TRBV13 with TRBJ1-1, with D maybe TRBD1 (5 bases). V dropped 4 bases and J dropped 5 bases, with 11 bases sitting between them. The CDR3 is 13 residues long. Germline V gene sequence: CDR1 PRHDT, CDR2 FYEKMQ (reference sequence). The DNA for the CDR3 is TGTGCCAGCAGCTCTCGGTGGGGGACTGAAGCTTTCTTT. Translating it yields CASSSRWGTEAFF.

The gene calls are TRBV13 and TRBJ2-7; no firm D call. CDR1 and CDR2 from the germline V gene are PRHDT and FYEKMQ (reference sequence). V was clipped by 2 bases and J by 4 bases, with 3 bases between them. The CDR3 is 11 residues long. The CDR3 reads CASSLNYEQYF. CDR3 coding DNA: TGTGCCAGCAGCTTAAATTACGAGCAGTACTTC.

The CDR3 region is CASSMGPHRGEYEQYF. Written as DNA, the CDR3 is TGTGCCAGTAGTATGGGACCGCACAGGGGCGAATACGAGCAGTACTTC. The rearrangement links TRBV19 to TRBJ2-7; 7 positions match TRBD1. Germline V gene data show CDR1 as LNHDA and CDR2 as SQIVND (reference sequence). The V and J ends lost 3 bases and 4 bases, in that order; junction bases with no gene match: 12. The CDR3 is made up of 16 amino acids.

As for this clone: Mismatch with germline at one junction end may stem from a read error. The chain links TRBV7-6 to TRBJ2-1; D is unresolved. The CDR3 length is 11 residues. The germline CDR1 and CDR2 sequences are SGHVS and FNYEAQ. The CDR3 DNA reads as TGTGCCAGCAGCGTAGCCAAGGAGCAGTTCTTC. This translates into CASSVAKEQFF.

This chain joins TRBV27 and TRBJ1-2; 7 bases match TRBD1. The CDR3 has 16 amino acids. Germline trimming cut 2 bases from V and 4 bases from J; bases unmatched to any gene: 10. Per germline, CDR1 MNHEY and CDR2 SMNVEV (reference sequence). The CDR3 nucleotides are TGTGCCAGCAGTTTAAATCCTCGGGACAGAACCTATGGCTACACCTTC. Amino acid sequence: CASSLNPRDRTYGYTF.